The present T cell receptor beta chain was sequenced within a study of cytomegalovirus exposure and HLA in healthy donors. Study-level results: In an earlier analysis, productive rearrangement rates for most beta V segments clustered near 90% or 30%.

Both 60 Vbeta primers and 13 Jbeta primers went into the PCR. The repertoire was sequenced with immunoSEQ multiplex PCR; TCRdb's copy has only in-frame clones and lacks some. The sample includes about 150,000 clones, about 85% of them seen just once. To note about this clone: Its antigen is currently unknown.

From germline, CDR1 is LNHDA and CDR2 SQIVND (reference sequence). This CDR3 is 14 amino acids long. V shed 2 bases and J shed 4 bases, with 11 bases lying between them. This chain joins TRBV19 and TRBJ1-1; no reliable D call. This clonotype was sampled from a man aged 25 to 40 in good health and CMV-seropositive. Source material: PBMCs. The CDR3 reads CASSIQFKSTEAFF. CDR3 DNA: TGTGCCAGTAGTATACAGTTTAAAAGCACTGAAGCTTTCTTT.